This T cell receptor beta chain comes out of a study of T-cell memory formation after mild COVID-19. Remarks on this clonotype: Its antigen is not known.

Points from the study as a whole: The appearance of some responding clones in pre-infection memory suggested that cross-reactive memory joined. Most CD4+ clones that shrank were in CM and EM, while CD8+ ones turned up in EMRA.

The CDR3 length is 12 residues. Trimming removed 10 bases from V and 6 bases from J, with 16 bases in between. CDR1 and CDR2 (germline): MNHEY, SVGAGI. TCRdb recomputed calls from the 5' RACE reads with MiXCR, one row per CDR3 protein. The repertoire holds 200,000 or so distinct CDR3 sequences, 16% seen once, with roughly 1.9% in the top ten. The rearrangement links TRBV6-5 to TRBJ2-7; tentatively, D is TRBD1 (6 bases). The clonotype comes from an adult woman who had mild COVID-19 (a few samples of this study predate the infection). Cell type and time point are not known. Sequenced material: PBMCs or a T cell subset sorted from them (not recorded which). The CDR3 DNA reads TGTGCCACCGGACAGCCGGGCCTCGAGCAGTACTTC. It translates to CATGQPGLEQYF.